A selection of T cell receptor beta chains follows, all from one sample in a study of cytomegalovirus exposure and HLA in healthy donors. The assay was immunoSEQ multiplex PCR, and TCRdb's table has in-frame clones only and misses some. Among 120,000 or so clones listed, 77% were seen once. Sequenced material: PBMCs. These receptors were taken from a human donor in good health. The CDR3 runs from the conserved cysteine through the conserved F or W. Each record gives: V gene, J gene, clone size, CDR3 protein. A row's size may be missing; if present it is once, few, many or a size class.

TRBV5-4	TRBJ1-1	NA	CASSPPTGGATEAFF
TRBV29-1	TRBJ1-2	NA	CSGSRGADYGYTF
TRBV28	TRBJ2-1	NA	CASSFSGGLPYHNEQFF
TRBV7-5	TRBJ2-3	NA	CARSLAHPSGSTDTQYF
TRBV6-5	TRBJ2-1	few	CASSPTSGSGNEQFF
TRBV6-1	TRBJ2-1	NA	CASSEPGLAVNEQFF
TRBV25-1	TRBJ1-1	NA	CASSEVRGTGTEAFF
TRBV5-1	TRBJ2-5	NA	CASSPGGSGRETQYF
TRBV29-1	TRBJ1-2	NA	CSAGQGAGGYTF
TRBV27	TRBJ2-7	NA	CASSFGGPSYEQYF